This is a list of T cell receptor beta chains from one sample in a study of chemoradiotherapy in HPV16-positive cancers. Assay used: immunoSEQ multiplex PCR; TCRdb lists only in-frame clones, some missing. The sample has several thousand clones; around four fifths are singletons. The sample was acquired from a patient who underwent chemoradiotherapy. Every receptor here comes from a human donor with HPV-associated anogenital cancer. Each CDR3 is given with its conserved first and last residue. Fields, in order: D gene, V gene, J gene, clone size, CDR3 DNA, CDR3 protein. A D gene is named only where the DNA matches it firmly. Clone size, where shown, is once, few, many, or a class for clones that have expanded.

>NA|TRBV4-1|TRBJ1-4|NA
TGCGCCAGCAGCCAGATCGACCGTTTTAATGAAAAACTGTTTTTT
CASSQIDRFNEKLFF
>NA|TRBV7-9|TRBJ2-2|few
TGTGCCAGCAGGTATTCAGGGCCGCTCCGGCAGGGAGCCGGGGAGCTGTTTTTT
CASRYSGPLRQGAGELFF
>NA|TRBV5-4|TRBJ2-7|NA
TGTGCCAGCAGCTTGGTGGCAACTGGGGAGCAGTACTTC
CASSLVATGEQYF
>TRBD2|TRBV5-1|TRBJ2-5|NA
TGCGCCAGCAGCTTCGCCGAACTAGCGGGGTACCAAGAGACCCAGTACTTC
CASSFAELAGYQETQYF
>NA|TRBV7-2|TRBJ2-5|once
TGTGCCAGCAGCTTCTACTCAGGGTCCCAAGAGACCCAGTACTTC
CASSFYSGSQETQYF
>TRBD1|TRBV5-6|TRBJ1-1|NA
TGTGCCAGCAGCTTGGGTTTAGGGACAGGGGTAACTGAAGCTTTCTTT
CASSLGLGTGVTEAFF
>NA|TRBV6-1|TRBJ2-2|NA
TGTGCCAGCTCTAACGACGGGAACACCGGGGAGCTGTTTTTT
CASSNDGNTGELFF
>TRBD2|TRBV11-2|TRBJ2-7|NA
TGTGCCAGCAGCCCTGGAGGGAGGGGCGAGCAGTACTTC
CASSPGGRGEQYF
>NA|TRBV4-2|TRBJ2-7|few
TGTGCCAGCAGCCAAGAACCAGGGACGGACTACGAGCAGTACTTC
CASSQEPGTDYEQYF
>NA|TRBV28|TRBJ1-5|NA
TGTGCCAGCAGACAGGGAAAGAATCAGCCCCAGCATTTT
CASRQGKNQPQHF
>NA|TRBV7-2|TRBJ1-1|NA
TGTGCCAGCAGCCCCCAGGGTGGCACTGAAGCTTTCTTT
CASSPQGGTEAFF
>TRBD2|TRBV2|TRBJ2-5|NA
TGTGCCAGCAAGCGGGGCTCCCAAGAGACCCAGTACTTC
CASKRGSQETQYF
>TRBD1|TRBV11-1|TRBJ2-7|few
TGTGCCAGCAGCTTAGAGGGACAGGGGATATACGAGCAGTACTTC
CASSLEGQGIYEQYF
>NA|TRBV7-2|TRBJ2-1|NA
TGTGCCAGCAGCTTGAACGCGGGACTGGCTTACAATGAGCAGTTCTTC
CASSLNAGLAYNEQFF
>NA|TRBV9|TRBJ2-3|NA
TGTGCCAGCAGCGTAGTGATAGGGGGGACTCAAGATACGCAGTATTTT
CASSVVIGGTQDTQYF
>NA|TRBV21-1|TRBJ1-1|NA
TGTGCCAGGGGGGGGGACAGTGAAGCTTTCTTT
CARGGDSEAFF
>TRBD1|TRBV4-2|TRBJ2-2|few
TGTGCCAGCAGCCACCCCGGAGGGACAGGGGACACCGGGGAGCTGTTTTTT
CASSHPGGTGDTGELFF
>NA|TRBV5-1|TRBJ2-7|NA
TGCGCCAGCAGCCTACAGGGCCGGACCTACGAGCAGTACTTC
CASSLQGRTYEQYF
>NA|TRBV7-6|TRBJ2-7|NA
TGTGCCAGCAGCCGGGGGTCGGCACCGGACTCCTACGAGCAGTACTTC
CASSRGSAPDSYEQYF
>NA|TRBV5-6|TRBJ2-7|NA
TGTGCCAGCAGCCCCCTTGGGGATAGCCGGTTCGAGCAGTACTTC
CASSPLGDSRFEQYF
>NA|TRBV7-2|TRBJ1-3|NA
TGTGCCAGCAGCTTACTACCCTATGGTAGGCGTACTGGAAACACCATATATTTT
CASSLLPYGRRTGNTIYF
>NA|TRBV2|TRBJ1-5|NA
TGTGCCAGCAGTGTGAATCCTTATCAGCCCCAGCATTTT
CASSVNPYQPQHF
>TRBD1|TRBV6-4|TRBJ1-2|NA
TGTGCCAGCAGTGACTCGACTGGACAGGCCTATGGCTACACCTTC
CASSDSTGQAYGYTF
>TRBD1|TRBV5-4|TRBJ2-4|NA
TGTGCCAGCAGCTTGGGGACAGGGGGCGAGGGCAAAAACATTCAGTACTTC
CASSLGTGGEGKNIQYF
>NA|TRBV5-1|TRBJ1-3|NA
TGCGCCAGCAGGCGGACGGAAAACTCTGGAAACACCATATATTTT
CASRRTENSGNTIYF
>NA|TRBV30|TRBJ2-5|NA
TGTGCCTCTAAACAGGGTGGCCAAGAGACCCAGTACTTC
CASKQGGQETQYF